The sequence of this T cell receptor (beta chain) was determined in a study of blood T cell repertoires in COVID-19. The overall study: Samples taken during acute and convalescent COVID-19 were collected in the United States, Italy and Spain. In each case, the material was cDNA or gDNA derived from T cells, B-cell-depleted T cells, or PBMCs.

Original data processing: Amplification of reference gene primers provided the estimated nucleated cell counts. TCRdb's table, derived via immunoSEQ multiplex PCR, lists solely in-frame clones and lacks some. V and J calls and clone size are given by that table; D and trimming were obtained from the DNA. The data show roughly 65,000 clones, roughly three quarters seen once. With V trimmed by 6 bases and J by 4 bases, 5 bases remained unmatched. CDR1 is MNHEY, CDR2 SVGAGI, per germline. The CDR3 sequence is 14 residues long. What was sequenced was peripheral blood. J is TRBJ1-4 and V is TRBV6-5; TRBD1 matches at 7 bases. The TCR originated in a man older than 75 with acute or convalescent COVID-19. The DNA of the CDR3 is TGTGCCAGCAGACCGACAGGGAGTAATGAAAAACTGTTTTTT. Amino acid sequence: CASRPTGSNEKLFF.